Following are 18 T cell receptor beta chains from one sample sequenced in a study of T cells in Graves' hyperthyroidism and ophthalmopathy (dated by TCRdb to between 2018 and 2020). Libraries were constructed by multiplex PCR. TCRdb shows the sequencer as Illumina HiSeq 2000. TCR beta CDR3 regions were amplified from RNA transcripts. The TCR CDR3 was subjected to a first round of RT-PCR using the HTBI primer set and the Qiagen OneStep RT-PCR kit. The public reads were reanalyzed by TCRdb: fastp trimming at Q25, MiXCR alignment, in-frame beta chains only. CDR3 protein sequences are deduplicated, and each keeps its most common genes and DNA. A total of roughly 110,000 distinct CDR3 sequences appear in this sample, 15% to 20% of them only once. About 40% of the sample belongs to the ten largest clones. Sequenced sample: blood. The receptor set was obtained from a woman between 50 and 59 years old with Graves' hyperthyroidism.

The chain links TRBV12-3 or TRBV12-4 to TRBJ2-3; 8 nucleotides align to TRBD2. The CDR3 runs to 17 residues. The junction had 14 bases not matched to a gene; V was cut back by 6 bases and J by 3 bases. CDR3 bases: TGTGCCAGCAGCTCCCGCCGGGGGGGGATTAGGACAGATACGCAGTATTTT. Translating it yields CASSSRRGGIRTDTQYF.

This chain connects TRBV3-1 to TRBJ2-3; perhaps TRBD2 as D (5 bases). The CDR3 length is 13 residues. V lost 2 bases to trimming and J lost 4 bases, with 7 bases between them. The germline V gene encodes CDR1 LGHDT and CDR2 YNNKEL (reference sequence). The CDR3, as DNA: TGTGCCAGCAGCCAATACGGGGCAGATACGCAGTATTTT. It encodes CASSQYGADTQYF.

The rearrangement links TRBV27 to TRBJ2-5; 8 nucleotides align to TRBD1. The trim removed 8 bases at V and 4 bases at J, leaving 9 bases unmatched. The CDR3 covers 14 residues. From germline, CDR1 is MNHEY and CDR2 SMNVEV (reference sequence). CDR3 in amino acids: CASRPTGDGETQYF. For the CDR3, the DNA is TGTGCCAGCCGTCCGACAGGGGATGGAGAGACCCAGTACTTC.

V is TRBV12-3 or TRBV12-4 and J is TRBJ1-2; D possibly corresponds to TRBD1 (5 bases). This CDR3 spans 13 amino acids. The V gene lost 4 bases and the J gene lost 4 bases, with 10 bases spanning the gap. The CDR3 coding sequence is TGTGCCAGCAGTTCTGACAGTGGCTATGGCTACACCTTC. Protein sequence: CASSSDSGYGYTF.

This clonotype was seen repeatedly, ten times or more. J is TRBJ2-7 and V is TRBV6-1, with D possibly TRBD1 on 10 matching bases. Per germline, CDR1 MNHNS and CDR2 SASEGT. This CDR3 spans 17 amino acids. The V and J ends lost 5 bases and 3 bases respectively, with 23 bases between them. The CDR3 is CASSKRTGGTSFYEQYF. DNA for the CDR3: TGTGCCAGCAGTAAACGGACAGGGGGGACTAGCTTCTACGAGCAGTACTTC.

The gene calls are TRBV2 and TRBJ2-7; 11 positions match TRBD2. Per the germline V gene, CDR1 is SNHLY and CDR2 is FYNNEI. This CDR3 region has 15 residues. V dropped 6 bases and J dropped 0; count of bases not matched to a gene: 4. In DNA, the CDR3 is TGTGCCAGCAGGACTAGCGGGATCTTCTCCTACGAGCAGTACTTC. Translating gives CASRTSGIFSYEQYF.

This clonotype was detected many times. The rearrangement joins TRBV24-1 to TRBJ2-3; TRBD2 agrees at 8 bases. The ends lost 9 bases at V and 3 bases at J; junction bases unmatched: 4. The CDR3 runs 13 residues. From germline, CDR1 is KGHDR and CDR2 SFDVKD. The CDR3 coding sequence is TGTGCCACCTCGAGCGGGAGTACAGATACGCAGTATTTT. Translated: CATSSGSTDTQYF.

In this sample, this clonotype turned up many times. The chain couples TRBV6-5 to TRBJ2-1; 8 bases fit TRBD2. V lost 0 bases, J lost 2 bases, and 3 bases stayed unmatched. Germline CDR1 is MNHEY and CDR2 is SVGAGI. This CDR3 has 16 residues. The CDR3 DNA is TGTGCCAGCAGTTACTCTGCGGGAGGCACCTACAATGAGCAGTTCTTC. Its protein is CASSYSAGGTYNEQFF.

In its sample, this clonotype was seen many times. CDR3 DNA: TGTGCCAGCAGTTACTCCTGGACTAGCGGGAGATCCGTCTCCTACGAGCAGTACTTC. It is translated as CASSYSWTSGRSVSYEQYF. The gene calls are TRBV6-1 and TRBJ2-7, with 13 bases that match TRBD2. CDR3 size: 19 residues. Germline values: CDR1 MNHNS, CDR2 SASEGT. V shed 5 bases and J 0 bases; nucleotides not matched to a gene: 13.

In its sample, this clonotype was seen many times. This chain joins TRBV7-9 and TRBJ2-7, with D tentatively TRBD1 (5 bases). V was shortened by 7 bases and J by 5 bases, with 15 bases between the two germline ends. CDR1 and CDR2 (germline): SEHNR, FQNEAQ (reference sequence). CDR3 length: 13 amino acids. The DNA of the CDR3 is TGTGCCAGCAACCATAGGATAGGGGACGAGCAGTACTTC. It yields the protein CASNHRIGDEQYF. Complete variable domain (other parts from reference TRBV7-9 and TRBJ2-7): DTGVSQNPRHKITKRGQNVTFRCDPISEHNRLYWYRQTLGQGPEFLTYFQNEAQLEKSRLLSDRFSAERPKGSFSTLEIQRTEQGDSAMYLCASNHRIGDEQYFGPGTRLTVT.

CDR3: CASSSLREGPNTEAFF. The CDR3 DNA sequence: TGTGCCAGCAGTTCCCTGAGGGAGGGTCCTAACACTGAAGCTTTCTTT. The chain combines TRBV7-2 with TRBJ1-1; no definite D call. V shed 6 bases and J shed 2 bases, with 19 bases lying between them. The CDR3 contains 16 residues. Looked up from germline, CDR1 is SGHTA and CDR2 is FQGNSA.

Ten or more counts support this clonotype. This chain uses TRBV5-1 with TRBJ2-3, with D possibly being TRBD1 or TRBD2 (6 bases each). This CDR3 contains 14 residues. V lost 3 bases and J 2 bases, leaving 10 bases between the germline ends. The germline V gene encodes CDR1 SGHRS and CDR2 YFSETQ. CDR3 amino acids: CASSWGADTDTQYF. The CDR3 DNA sequence: TGCGCCAGCAGCTGGGGGGCAGACACAGATACGCAGTATTTT.

This clonotype appeared many times. The chain links TRBV4-1 to TRBJ2-7; D gene unclear. The CDR3 has 15 residues. V was shortened by 0 bases and J by 3 bases, with 12 bases between the two germline ends. Per germline, CDR1 MGHRA and CDR2 YSYEKL. The CDR3 loop is CASSQDPYSNYEQYF. CDR3 coding DNA: TGCGCCAGCAGCCAAGATCCGTACTCGAACTACGAGCAGTACTTC.

This clonotype was counted ten times or more. The rearrangement joins TRBV6-1 to TRBJ2-7, with a possible D match to TRBD1 (6 bases). This CDR3 region has 13 residues. Trimming shortened V by 6 bases and J by 2 bases, and 11 bases separated the two germline ends. CDR1 and CDR2 from the germline V gene are MNHNS and SASEGT. Written as DNA, the CDR3 is TGTGCCAGCAGGGCGGACAGCGCCTACGAGCAGTACGTC. Its translation is CASRADSAYEQYV.

This clonotype was detected only a few times. The CDR3 coding sequence is TGTGCCAGCAGTTTATTTGTTTCCGGGGGGCAAGAGACCCAGTACTTC. Residues: CASSLFVSGGQETQYF. This rearrangement joins TRBV28 to TRBJ2-5, with 7 bases identical to TRBD2. With 1 base clipped from V and 2 bases from J, the junction kept 7 bases outside the gene matches. The germline V gene encodes CDR1 MDHEN and CDR2 SYDVKM. This CDR3 spans 16 amino acids.

This clonotype occurred many times. The chain couples TRBV29-1 to TRBJ1-1; 8 bases match TRBD1. CDR1 and CDR2 (germline): SQVTM, ANQGSEA. This CDR3 region has 11 residues. CDR3 loop: CNTGQGPEAFF. The DNA of the CDR3 is TGCAATACAGGACAGGGACCTGAAGCTTTCTTT. Full variable domain (missing parts from reference TRBV29-1 and TRBJ1-1): SAVISQKPSRDICQRGTSLTIQCQVDSQVTMMFWYRQQPGQSLTLIATANQGSEATYESGFVIDKFPISRPNLTFSTLTVSNMSPEDSSIYLCNTGQGPEAFFGQGTRLTVV.

The chain employs TRBV7-3 and TRBJ2-1; 12 bases map to TRBD2. Trimming took 3 bases from V and 4 from J; bases not matched to a gene: 10. In germline, CDR1 is SGHTA, CDR2 FQGTGA. The length of the CDR3 is 18 residues. The CDR3 is CASSFFSSGRAGYNEQFF. The DNA for the CDR3 is TGTGCCAGCAGCTTCTTTTCTAGCGGGAGGGCCGGATACAATGAGCAGTTCTTC.

This clonotype was seen at least ten times. This rearrangement joins TRBV3-1 to TRBJ1-4; possibly TRBD1 for D (5 bases). The germline gives CDR1 LGHDT, CDR2 YNNKEL (reference sequence). The germline V and J ends were trimmed by 2 bases and 3 bases, with 10 bases remaining between them. The CDR3 is 15 amino acids. As DNA, the CDR3 is TGTGCCAGCAGCCAACGACCAGGGTCTAATGAAAAACTGTTTTTT. It specifies CASSQRPGSNEKLFF.